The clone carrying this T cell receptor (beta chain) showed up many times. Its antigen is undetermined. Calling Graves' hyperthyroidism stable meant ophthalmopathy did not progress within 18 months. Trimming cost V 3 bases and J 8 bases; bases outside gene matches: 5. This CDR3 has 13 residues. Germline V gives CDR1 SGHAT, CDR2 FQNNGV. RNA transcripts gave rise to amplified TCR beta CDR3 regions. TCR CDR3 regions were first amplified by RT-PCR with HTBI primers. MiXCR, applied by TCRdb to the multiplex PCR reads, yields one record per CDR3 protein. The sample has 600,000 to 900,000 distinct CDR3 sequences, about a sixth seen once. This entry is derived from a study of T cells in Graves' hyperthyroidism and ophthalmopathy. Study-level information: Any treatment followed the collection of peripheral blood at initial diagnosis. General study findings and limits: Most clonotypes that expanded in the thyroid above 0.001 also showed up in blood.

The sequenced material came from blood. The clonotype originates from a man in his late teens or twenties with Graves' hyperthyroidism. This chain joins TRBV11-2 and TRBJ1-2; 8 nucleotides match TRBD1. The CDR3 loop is CASSLGTGTGYTF. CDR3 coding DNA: TGTGCCAGCAGCTTGGGGACAGGAACCGGCTACACCTTC.